Below, 27 T cell receptor beta chains from the same sample are listed, as sequenced in a study of cytomegalovirus exposure and HLA in healthy donors. 13 Jbeta primers and 60 Vbeta primers were used for the PCR. TCRdb's table, derived via immunoSEQ multiplex PCR, lists solely in-frame clones and lacks some. The sample totals about 130,000 clones. What was sequenced was PBMCs. The receptors here all came from a man aged 40-49 years in good health and CMV-seronegative.

The chain couples TRBV5-4 to TRBJ2-3; no definite D call. Trimming left V 0 bases short and J 0 bases short, with 5 bases between. Germline values: CDR1 SGHNT, CDR2 YYREEE (reference sequence). This CDR3 spans 14 amino acids. CDR3 nucleotides: TGTGCCAGCAGCTTGGGCGGCAGCACAGATACGCAGTATTTT. This gives the protein CASSLGGSTDTQYF.

V gene TRBV4-2 combines with J gene TRBJ2-1; 11 bases line up with TRBD2. V was clipped by 0 bases and J by 4 bases; unmatched bases: 8. The CDR3 is 18 amino acids. The germline gives CDR1 LGHNA, CDR2 YNFKEQ. This CDR3 reads CASSQDWVLAGGYNEQFF. CDR3 coding DNA: TGTGCCAGCAGCCAAGATTGGGTCCTAGCGGGAGGTTACAATGAGCAGTTCTTC.

J is TRBJ2-5 and V is TRBV6-5; D ambiguous. The germline gives CDR1 MNHEY, CDR2 SVGAGI. The CDR3 has 11 amino acids. V was trimmed by 6 bases and J by 7 bases, leaving 9 bases between them. CDR3 DNA: TGTGCCAGCAGCACAGACCGGACCCAGTACTTC. This sequence encodes CASSTDRTQYF.

The rearrangement uses TRBV19 and TRBJ1-2, with D perhaps TRBD1 (5 bases). This CDR3 contains 14 residues. V was trimmed by 4 bases and J by 8 bases, leaving 17 bases between them. Germline V gene data show CDR1 as LNHDA and CDR2 as SQIVND (reference sequence). CDR3 amino acids: CASSTSGGRNGYTF. The CDR3 DNA reads TGTGCCAGTAGTACCTCCGGGGGGAGGAACGGCTACACCTTC.

The rearrangement links TRBV4-3 to TRBJ2-7; TRBD2 is a possible D gene (5 bases). Trimming removed 4 bases at V and 1 base at J, with 20 bases between. The germline V gene has CDR1 LGHNA and CDR2 YSLEER. This CDR3 is 17 amino acids long. The CDR3: CASSLPANERLSYEQYF. In DNA, the CDR3 is TGCGCCAGCAGCCTCCCTGCGAACGAGCGACTATCCTACGAGCAGTACTTC.

The chain couples TRBV7-9 to TRBJ2-7, with D possibly TRBD1 on 6 matching bases. CDR1 is SEHNR, CDR2 FQNEAQ, per germline (reference sequence). This CDR3 region has 13 residues. The CDR3 bases are TGTGCCAGCAGCTTAGCTGGTTGGACAGTTCGTGTGGTG. Translated, it gives CASSLAGWTVRVV.

This chain's CDR3 is CASRPIERATDTQYF. As DNA, the CDR3 is TGTGCCAGTAGGCCGATCGAGCGGGCCACAGATACGCAGTATTTT. V gene TRBV19 combines with J gene TRBJ2-3; TRBD2 is a possible D gene (6 bases). V shed 6 bases and J shed 2 bases, with 15 bases lying between them. Germline V gene sequence: CDR1 LNHDA, CDR2 SQIVND (reference sequence). This CDR3 is built from 15 residues.

This chain links TRBV29-1 with TRBJ2-1; D is perhaps TRBD2 (5 bases). Trimming removed 7 bases at V and 6 bases at J, with 25 bases between. Germline V gene sequence: CDR1 SQVTM, CDR2 ANQGSEA. The CDR3 totals 16 residues. The CDR3 region has the DNA TGCAGCGCGAGCGGCCGGTCCCAGGTATTAGGCAATGAGCAGTTCTTC. Protein product: CSASGRSQVLGNEQFF.

J is TRBJ2-1 and V is TRBV9, with 9 bases aligning to TRBD2. Trimming at V came to 1 base and at J to 4 bases, leaving 6 bases not matched to a gene. In germline, CDR1 is SGDLS, CDR2 YYNGEE. This CDR3 contains 16 residues. The CDR3 sequence: CASSVLAGALYNEQFF. The CDR3, as DNA: TGTGCCAGCAGCGTATTAGCGGGGGCACTTTACAATGAGCAGTTCTTC. The full variable domain, its missing parts supplied by reference TRBV9 and TRBJ2-1, is DSGVTQTPKHLITATGQRVTLRCSPRSGDLSVYWYQQSLDQGLQFLIQYYNGEERAKGNILERFSAQQFPDLHSELNLSSLELGDSALYFCASSVLAGALYNEQFFGPGTRLTVL.

The chain recombines TRBV7-6 with TRBJ2-7, with D maybe TRBD2 (5 bases). The germline V and J ends were trimmed by 3 bases and 6 bases, with 9 bases remaining between them. Germline assignment: CDR1 SGHVS and CDR2 FNYEAQ. The CDR3 covers 12 residues. The DNA for the CDR3 is TGTGCCAGCAGCTTTTGGGGAGCCGAGCAGTACTTC. It translates to CASSFWGAEQYF.

The chain recombines TRBV7-2 with TRBJ1-2; 7 bases fit TRBD1. CDR3 size: 14 residues. Germline V lookup: CDR1 SGHTA, CDR2 FQGNSA. V lost 3 bases and J lost 8; bases outside the gene matches: 9. CDR3 amino acids: CASSLGQPRVGYTF. As DNA, the CDR3 is TGTGCCAGCAGCTTGGGACAGCCAAGAGTGGGCTACACCTTC.

The chain has TRBV4-1 and TRBJ2-1; D not resolved. Trimming left V 1 base short and J 9 bases short, with 16 bases between. The CDR3 runs to 15 residues. Germline V gives CDR1 MGHRA, CDR2 YSYEKL. The CDR3 DNA follows: TGCGCCAGCAGCCAAGGGCCCCGGATGTCAGGTGAGCAGTTCTTC. Protein sequence: CASSQGPRMSGEQFF.

On this clone itself: Different DNA sequences within this sample yield the same CDR3. The chain employs TRBV5-1 and TRBJ2-2, with 9 positions matching TRBD2. The ends lost 2 bases at V and 5 bases at J; junction bases unmatched: 4. Germline lookup yields CDR1 SGHRS and CDR2 YFSETQ. This CDR3 has 15 residues. The CDR3 loop is CASSFSGSNTGELFF. The CDR3 DNA sequence: TGCGCCAGCAGCTTTAGCGGGAGTAATACCGGGGAGCTGTTTTTT.

With regard to this clone: One end of the junction is discordant with germline, which a read error may explain. The chain joins TRBV7-9 to TRBJ2-7; 8 bases are shared with TRBD1. Germline CDR1 reads SEHNR; CDR2 reads FQNEAQ (reference sequence). The CDR3 runs 11 residues. The CDR3 loop reads CASSPGQGDDF. For the CDR3, the DNA is TGTGCCAGCAGCCCCGGACAGGGTGACGACTTC.

Worth noting for this clone: At one of its ends the junction is not consistent with the germline gene, which may arise from a read error. The chain uses TRBV7-7 and TRBJ1-2; a weak D match, TRBD1 (5 bases). Germline V CDR1 and CDR2: SSHAT, FNYEAQ (reference sequence). The CDR3 length is 16 residues. The CDR3, as DNA: TGTGCTAGCAGCCGACAGTGCCCGCTAACTCCCTATGGCTACACCTTC. This codes for CASSRQCPLTPYGYTF.

This chain connects TRBV6-1 to TRBJ2-3; 9 bases match TRBD2. Unmatched junction bases numbered 10, after V lost 6 bases and J lost 6 bases. The V gene's germline CDR1 is MNHNS and CDR2 SASEGT. This CDR3 has 15 residues. The CDR3 loop is CASSRLAGSTDTQYF. The CDR3 region has the DNA TGTGCCAGCAGCCGGCTAGCGGGATCCACTGATACGCAGTATTTT.

The chain carries TRBV2 and TRBJ1-5, with 10 bases fitting TRBD1. The CDR3 consists of 16 residues. V dropped 3 bases and J dropped 5; count of bases not matched to a gene: 7. The germline CDR1 and CDR2 sequences are SNHLY and FYNNEI. The CDR3: CASSDRRDRGDQPQHF. The CDR3 nucleotides are TGTGCCAGCAGTGATCGCCGGGACAGGGGAGATCAGCCCCAGCATTTT.

The V call is TRBV18, the J call TRBJ2-2; D is ambiguous. The germline V and J ends were trimmed by 1 base and 2 bases, with 5 bases remaining between them. Germline CDR1 KGHSH, CDR2 LQKENI. The CDR3 loop spans 14 amino acids. CDR3 sequence reads: CASSPQRNTGELFF. In DNA form, the CDR3 reads TGTGCCAGCTCACCACAGAGAAACACCGGGGAGCTGTTTTTT. Based on the CDR3 plus reference TRBV18 and TRBJ2-2, the full variable domain is NAGVMQNPRHLVRRRGQEARLRCSPMKGHSHVYWYRQLPEEGLKFMVYLQKENIIDESGMPKERFSAEFPKEGPSILRIQQVVRGDSAAYFCASSPQRNTGELFFGEGSRLTVL.

This chain uses TRBV19 with TRBJ1-5; no clear D. Germline V gene sequence: CDR1 LNHDA, CDR2 SQIVND (reference sequence). The CDR3 is 15 residues long. V lost 3 bases, J lost 0 bases, and 9 bases lay in between. The CDR3: CASSIPGISNQPQHF. The CDR3 DNA is TGTGCCAGTAGTATTCCAGGAATTAGCAATCAGCCCCAGCATTTT.

This chain joins TRBV27 and TRBJ2-2, with TRBD2 matching over 9 bases. CDR1 is MNHEY, CDR2 SMNVEV, per germline (reference sequence). There are 17 residues in the CDR3. V was pared by 0 bases and J by 5 bases, with 7 bases of the junction left unmatched. Here the CDR3 reads CASSLSLASGNTGELFF. CDR3 coding DNA: TGTGCCAGCAGTTTATCATTGGCTAGCGGGAATACCGGGGAGCTGTTTTTT.

The V gene is TRBV19, the J gene TRBJ2-7; 8 nucleotides align to TRBD1. The V segment lost 3 bases and the J segment 6 bases; nucleotides outside the gene matches: 7. The CDR3 has 14 residues. CDR1 is LNHDA, CDR2 SQIVND, per germline (reference sequence). The DNA of the CDR3 is TGTGCCAGTAGTATGACAGGGGTTGTCGGCGAGCAGTACTTC. This sequence encodes CASSMTGVVGEQYF.

V is TRBV4-1 and J is TRBJ2-5; 9 nucleotides agree with TRBD1. This CDR3 has 17 residues. Germline V gene sequence: CDR1 MGHRA, CDR2 YSYEKL. V lost 0 bases to trimming and J lost 6 bases; unmatched junction nucleotides: 11. CDR3 protein: CASSQEGRDRAPQTQYF. The CDR3 DNA sequence: TGCGCCAGCAGCCAAGAGGGTCGGGACAGGGCCCCCCAGACCCAGTACTTC.

The rearrangement joins TRBV14 to TRBJ1-2; D might be TRBD1 (6 bases). Germline V gene lookup returns CDR1 SGHDN and CDR2 FVKESK. This CDR3 has 13 amino acids. The germline V and J ends were trimmed by 5 bases and 1 base, with 8 bases remaining between them. Written as DNA, the CDR3 is TGTGCCAGCAGCAGGACAGTTAACTATGGCTACACCTTC. Translation: CASSRTVNYGYTF.

This chain uses TRBV30 with TRBJ2-1; the match to TRBD2 covers 11 bases. The CDR3 is 15 residues long. The V gene's germline CDR1 is GTSNPN and CDR2 SVGIG (reference sequence). Germline trimming cut 3 bases from V and 6 bases from J; bases unmatched to any gene: 7. CDR3 nucleotide sequence: TGTGCCTGGAGGGCCCTAGCGGGAGGTGGCAATGAGCAGTTCTTC. Translation gives CAWRALAGGGNEQFF.

The rearrangement uses TRBV28 and TRBJ1-5; a possible D gene is TRBD1 (5 bases). Trimming removed 6 bases at V and 4 bases at J, with 16 bases between. The CDR3 sequence is 15 residues long. Germline V gives CDR1 MDHEN, CDR2 SYDVKM. CDR3 amino acids: CASRNSGGGNQPQHF. CDR3 coding DNA: TGTGCCAGCAGGAACTCCGGGGGAGGGAATCAGCCCCAGCATTTT.

The chain uses TRBV5-4 and TRBJ1-2; D ambiguous. The CDR3 sequence is 12 residues long. Germline assignment: CDR1 SGHNT and CDR2 YYREEE (reference sequence). V dropped 0 bases and J dropped 4 bases, with 4 bases sitting between them. CDR3 in amino acids: CASSLDSYGYTF. In nucleotides, the CDR3 is TGTGCCAGCAGCTTGGACAGCTATGGCTACACCTTC. The full variable domain, its missing parts supplied by reference TRBV5-4 and TRBJ1-2, is ETGVTQSPTHLIKTRGQQVTLRCSSQSGHNTVSWYQQALGQGPQFIFQYYREEENGRGNFPPRFSGLQFPNYSSELNVNALELDDSALYLCASSLDSYGYTFGSGTRLTVV.

This chain links TRBV10-3 with TRBJ1-1, with TRBD1 as a possible D gene (5 bases). Germline loops: CDR1 ENHRY, CDR2 SYGVKD. Deletions cut 2 bases from V and 5 bases from J, with 18 bases between. The CDR3 has 16 residues. Here the CDR3 reads CAISEAGRQPGTEAFF. For the CDR3, the DNA is TGTGCCATCAGTGAGGCGGGGCGGCAGCCCGGGACTGAAGCTTTCTTT.